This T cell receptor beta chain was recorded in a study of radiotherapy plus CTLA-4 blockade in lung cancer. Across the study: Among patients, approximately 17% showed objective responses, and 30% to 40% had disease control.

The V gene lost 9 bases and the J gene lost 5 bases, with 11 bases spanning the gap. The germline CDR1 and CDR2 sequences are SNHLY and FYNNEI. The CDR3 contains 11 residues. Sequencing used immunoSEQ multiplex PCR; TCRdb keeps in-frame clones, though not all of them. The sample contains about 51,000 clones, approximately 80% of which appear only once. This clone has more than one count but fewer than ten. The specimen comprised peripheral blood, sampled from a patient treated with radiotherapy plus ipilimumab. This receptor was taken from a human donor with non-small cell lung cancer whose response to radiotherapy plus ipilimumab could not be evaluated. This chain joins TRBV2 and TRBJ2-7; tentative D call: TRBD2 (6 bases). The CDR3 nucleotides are TGTGCCAGAGGGAGGAGCCACGAGCAGTACTTC. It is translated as CARGRSHEQYF.